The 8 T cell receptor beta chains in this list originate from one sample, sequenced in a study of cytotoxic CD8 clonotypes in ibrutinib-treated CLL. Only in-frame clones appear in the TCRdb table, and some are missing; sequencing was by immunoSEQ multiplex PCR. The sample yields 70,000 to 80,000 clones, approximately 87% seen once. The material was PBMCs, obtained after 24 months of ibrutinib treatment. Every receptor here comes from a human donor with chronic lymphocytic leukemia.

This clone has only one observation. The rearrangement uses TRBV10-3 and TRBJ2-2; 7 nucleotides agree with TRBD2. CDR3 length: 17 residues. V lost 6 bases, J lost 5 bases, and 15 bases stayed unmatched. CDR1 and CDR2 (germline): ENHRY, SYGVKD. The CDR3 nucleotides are TGTGCCATCAGCCCTTTGGGCGGGAGCTTCTTGACCGGGGAGCTGTTTTTT. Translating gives CAISPLGGSFLTGELFF.

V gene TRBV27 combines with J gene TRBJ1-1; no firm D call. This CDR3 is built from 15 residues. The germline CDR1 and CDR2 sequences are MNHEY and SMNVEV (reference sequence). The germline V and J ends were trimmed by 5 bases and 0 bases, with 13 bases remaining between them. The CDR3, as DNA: TGTGCCAGCAGTCCCGGTGGAGTCATGAACACTGAAGCTTTCTTT. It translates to CASSPGGVMNTEAFF.

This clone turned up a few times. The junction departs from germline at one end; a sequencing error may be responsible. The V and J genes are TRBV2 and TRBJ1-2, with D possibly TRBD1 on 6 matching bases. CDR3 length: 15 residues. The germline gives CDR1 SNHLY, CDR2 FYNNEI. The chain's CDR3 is CASSEGGGAGYGYTF. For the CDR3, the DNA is TGTGCCAGCAGCGAAGGGGGGGGCGCCGGCTATGGCTACACCTTC.

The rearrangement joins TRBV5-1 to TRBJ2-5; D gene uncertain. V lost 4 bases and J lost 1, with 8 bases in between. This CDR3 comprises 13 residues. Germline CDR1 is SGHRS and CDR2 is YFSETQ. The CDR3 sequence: CASSKALQETQYF. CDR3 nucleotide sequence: TGCGCCAGCAGCAAAGCCCTCCAAGAGACCCAGTACTTC.

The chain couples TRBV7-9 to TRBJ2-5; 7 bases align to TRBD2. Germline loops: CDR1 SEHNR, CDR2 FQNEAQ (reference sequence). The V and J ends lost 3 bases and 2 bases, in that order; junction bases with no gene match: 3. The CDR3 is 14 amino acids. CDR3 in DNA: TGTGCCAGCAGCTTGACGGGGGGACAAGAGACCCAGTACTTC. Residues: CASSLTGGQETQYF.

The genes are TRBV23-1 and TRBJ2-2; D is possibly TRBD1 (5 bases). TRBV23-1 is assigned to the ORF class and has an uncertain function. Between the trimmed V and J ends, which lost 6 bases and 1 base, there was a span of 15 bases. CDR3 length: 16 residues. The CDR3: CASSRTPDRNTGELFF. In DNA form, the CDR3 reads TGCGCCAGCAGCCGGACCCCCGACAGGAACACCGGGGAGCTGTTTTTT.

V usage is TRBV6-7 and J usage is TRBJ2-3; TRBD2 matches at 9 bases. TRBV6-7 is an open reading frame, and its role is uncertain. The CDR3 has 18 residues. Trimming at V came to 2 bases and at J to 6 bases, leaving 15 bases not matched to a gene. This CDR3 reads CASSYHAAGGEHVDTQYF. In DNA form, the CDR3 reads TGTGCCAGCAGTTACCATGCGGCGGGAGGGGAACACGTCGATACGCAGTATTTT.

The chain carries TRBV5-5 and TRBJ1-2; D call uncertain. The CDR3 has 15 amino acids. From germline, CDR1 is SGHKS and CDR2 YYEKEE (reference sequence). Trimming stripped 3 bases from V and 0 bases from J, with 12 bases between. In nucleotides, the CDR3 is TGTGCCAGCAGCTCTTGGGCCAATACTAACTATGGCTACACCTTC. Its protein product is CASSSWANTNYGYTF.